Described below is a single T cell receptor beta chain sequence and its context. Its target is unknown. This sample was taken from a study of monozygotic twins with inflammatory bowel disease. Regarding the study as a whole: Healthy co-twins, by inverse Simpson, had higher TCRbeta diversity than their siblings with IBD.

Collection of an approximately 2.5 ml blood sample took place per donor. Every sample had its cDNA made across eight separate reactions. The template-switching step introduced UMIs that carried a 6-nucleotide sample barcode. TCRdb derives one entry per CDR3 protein from the 5' RACE reads, leaving out DNA. The table gives under 150,000 distinct CDR3 sequences; the top ten clones make up 2% to 3% of it. The CDR3 spans 15 residues. CDR1 is SGHTS, CDR2 YDEGEE, per germline. This TCR came from a human donor with ulcerative colitis or Crohn's disease, or a healthy co-twin of an affected twin (not recorded which). Input material: blood. The genes are TRBV5-8 and TRBJ1-5; no DNA is available, so the TRBD1 call from TCRdb remains unchecked. The CDR3: CASSLRDRARQPQYF.